The next 32 T cell receptor beta chains were all read from a single sample in a study of memory CD4+ T cells and cytomegalovirus serostatus. The sort gate was single viable CD3+CD4+CD8-CD45RO+ cells for memory CD4+ T cells. Assay: immunoSEQ multiplex PCR; the TCRdb copy retains only in-frame clones and omits some. The data contain 35,000 to 40,000 clones, 79% of them singletons. The sequenced sample consisted of memory CD4+ T cells from blood. The source is an adult in good health and CMV-seropositive.

This clone was seen more than once but under ten times. This sequence joins TRBV2 and TRBJ2-7; 7 positions agree with TRBD1. From germline, CDR1 is SNHLY and CDR2 FYNNEI. Germline trimming cut 6 bases from V and 6 bases from J; bases unmatched to any gene: 5. The CDR3 extends over 12 amino acids. CDR3 protein: CASRRGPGEQYF. In DNA form, the CDR3 reads TGTGCCAGCAGGAGGGGGCCGGGCGAGCAGTACTTC.

V is TRBV5-4 and J is TRBJ2-3, with D tentatively TRBD2 (5 bases). Germline V CDR1 and CDR2: SGHNT, YYREEE (reference sequence). V dropped 3 bases and J dropped 2 bases, with 7 bases sitting between them. This CDR3 is built from 13 residues. The CDR3, as DNA: TGTGCCAGCAGCTCCGGGGTCACAGATACGCAGTATTTT. Translating it yields CASSSGVTDTQYF.

The V and J genes are TRBV19 and TRBJ1-5, with 8 bases matching TRBD1. The CDR3 has 16 amino acids. Trimming took 1 base from V and 3 from J; bases not matched to a gene: 5. CDR1 is LNHDA and CDR2 is SQIVND in the germline V gene (reference sequence). In nucleotides, the CDR3 is TGTGCCAGTAGTATAGGGGGGACAGGTTTCAATCAGCCCCAGCATTTT. Its protein is CASSIGGTGFNQPQHF. The variable domain in full, with the rest retrieved from reference TRBV19 and TRBJ1-5, is DGGITQSPKYLFRKEGQNVTLSCEQNLNHDAMYWYRQDPGQGLRLIYYSQIVNDFQKGDIAEGYSVSREKKESFPLTVTSAQKNPTAFYLCASSIGGTGFNQPQHFGDGTRLSIL.

This rearrangement joins TRBV12-5 to TRBJ2-7; D may be TRBD1 (6 bases). The CDR3 runs 13 residues. The V gene lost 7 bases and the J gene lost 2 bases, with 12 bases spanning the gap. CDR1 and CDR2 from the germline V gene are LGHNT and FRNRAP. CDR3 sequence reads: CASAQDRPYEQYF. In DNA, the CDR3 is TGTGCTAGTGCCCAGGACAGACCCTACGAGCAGTACTTC.

J is TRBJ1-1 and V is TRBV5-1, with D unresolved. Germline CDR1 and CDR2: SGHRS and YFSETQ. This CDR3 is built from 16 residues. Trimming pared 3 bases from V and 1 base from J, leaving 16 bases between. DNA for the CDR3: TGCGCCAGCAGCTCGAACCCCCCTGATTGGAACACTGAAGCTTTCTTT. This gives the protein CASSSNPPDWNTEAFF.

This rearrangement joins TRBV7-2 to TRBJ2-5; D possibly corresponds to TRBD1 (5 bases). This CDR3 spans 13 amino acids. The germline V gene encodes CDR1 SGHTA and CDR2 FQGNSA. The ends were cut back, 5 bases at V and 0 bases at J, with 7 bases in the middle. The CDR3 spells CASSPGYQETQYF. CDR3 coding DNA: TGTGCCAGCAGCCCAGGGTACCAAGAGACCCAGTACTTC.

The rearrangement uses TRBV25-1 and TRBJ2-1; D is perhaps TRBD2 (6 bases). V gave up 9 bases and J gave up 5 bases, with 23 bases separating them. From germline, CDR1 is MGHDK and CDR2 SYGVNS. This CDR3 has 16 amino acids. Written as DNA, the CDR3 is TGTGCCAGTCCAAAAGGGACGGAGGGTTCCAACAATGAGCAGTTCTTC. It is translated as CASPKGTEGSNNEQFF.

This chain connects TRBV7-2 to TRBJ1-1; D is unclear. From germline, CDR1 is SGHTA and CDR2 FQGNSA. V was trimmed by 3 bases and J by 1 base, leaving 9 bases between them. The CDR3 totals 14 residues. This CDR3 reads CASSFLYTNTEAFF. CDR3 DNA: TGTGCCAGCAGCTTCTTGTACACGAACACTGAAGCTTTCTTT.

V is TRBV5-1 and J is TRBJ1-4, with 10 bases aligning to TRBD1. The V gene end was trimmed by 4 bases and the J gene end by 3 bases; junction bases not matched to a gene: 3. Germline lookup yields CDR1 SGHRS and CDR2 YFSETQ. The CDR3 has 15 residues. The DNA of the CDR3 is TGCGCCAGCAGCGGGACAGGGGTTCCTAATGAAAAACTGTTTTTT. The encoded protein is CASSGTGVPNEKLFF. Full variable domain (missing parts from reference TRBV5-1 and TRBJ1-4): KAGVTQTPRYLIKTRGQQVTLSCSPISGHRSVSWYQQTPGQGLQFLFEYFSETQRNKGNFPGRFSGRQFSNSRSEMNVSTLELGDSALYLCASSGTGVPNEKLFFGSGTQLSVL.

This chain connects TRBV28 to TRBJ1-1; 8 bases are a match to TRBD1. The CDR3 covers 16 residues. Germline CDR1 is MDHEN and CDR2 is SYDVKM. Losses at the gene ends were 5 bases for V and 3 bases for J; bases not matched to a gene: 11. Here the CDR3 DNA reads TGTGCCAGCAGTCCCGGACAGGGTAAATGGTACACTGAAGCTTTCTTT. It codes for CASSPGQGKWYTEAFF.

The V and J genes are TRBV19 and TRBJ1-5; 7 bases fit TRBD1. V lost 7 bases and J lost 4; bases outside the gene matches: 10. Germline CDR1 is LNHDA and CDR2 is SQIVND (reference sequence). CDR3 length: 15 amino acids. In nucleotides, the CDR3 is TGTGCCAGTACCGGGTGGGACAGCGCAAATCAGCCCCAGCATTTT. The encoded protein is CASTGWDSANQPQHF.

This clone was recorded a few times. The rearrangement links TRBV7-2 to TRBJ1-1; 11 bases agree with TRBD1. Germline V gene sequence: CDR1 SGHTA, CDR2 FQGNSA. This CDR3 contains 15 residues. V shed 5 bases, J shed 11 bases, and the junction held 13 bases outside the gene matches. In DNA, the CDR3 is TGTGCCAGCAGCCTACATGGACAGGGGGCTACAGCGGCTTTCTTT. Its protein is CASSLHGQGATAAFF.

The V and J genes are TRBV19 and TRBJ2-1; TRBD2 agrees at 8 bases. CDR3 length: 16 amino acids. Germline V lookup: CDR1 LNHDA, CDR2 SQIVND (reference sequence). The junction had 6 bases not matched to a gene; V was cut back by 0 bases and J by 5 bases. The CDR3 loop is CASSIDGTSFDNEQFF. As DNA, the CDR3 is TGTGCCAGTAGTATAGATGGGACTAGTTTCGACAATGAGCAGTTCTTC. The full variable domain, with the rest looked up from reference TRBV19 and TRBJ2-1, is DGGITQSPKYLFRKEGQNVTLSCEQNLNHDAMYWYRQDPGQGLRLIYYSQIVNDFQKGDIAEGYSVSREKKESFPLTVTSAQKNPTAFYLCASSIDGTSFDNEQFFGPGTRLTVL.

This chain connects TRBV7-2 to TRBJ2-7; 8 bases are a match to TRBD1. Per germline, CDR1 SGHTA and CDR2 FQGNSA. The ends lost 2 bases at V and 3 bases at J; junction bases unmatched: 6. The length of the CDR3 is 15 residues. CDR3 sequence (DNA): TGTGCCAGCAGCTTATCAGGGGGCAGTGGCTACGAGCAGTACTTC. Amino acid sequence: CASSLSGGSGYEQYF.

This chain links TRBV19 with TRBJ1-5; the D gene is possibly TRBD1 (5 bases). Trimming took 5 bases from V and 2 from J, leaving 13 bases between them. Looked up from germline, CDR1 is LNHDA and CDR2 is SQIVND (reference sequence). CDR3 length equals 15 residues. CDR3 coding DNA: TGTGCCAGTAGTCCCGGGGGGGGACGCAATCAGCCCCAGCATTTT. It is translated as CASSPGGGRNQPQHF.

The V and J genes are TRBV18 and TRBJ2-7, with 7 bases identical to TRBD1. Germline CDR1 and CDR2: KGHSH and LQKENI. V dropped 6 bases and J dropped 0; count of bases not matched to a gene: 8. The CDR3 is 15 residues long. This CDR3 is CASSRGGQASYEQYF. The CDR3 DNA reads as TGTGCCAGCTCCAGAGGCGGACAGGCCTCCTACGAGCAGTACTTC. Drawing the rest from reference TRBV18 and TRBJ2-7, the complete variable domain is NAGVMQNPRHLVRRRGQEARLRCSPMKGHSHVYWYRQLPEEGLKFMVYLQKENIIDESGMPKERFSAEFPKEGPSILRIQQVVRGDSAAYFCASSRGGQASYEQYFGPGTRLTVT.

V usage is TRBV4-2 and J usage is TRBJ1-4; D is unresolved. This CDR3 contains 13 residues. The V gene's germline CDR1 is LGHNA and CDR2 YNFKEQ. V was clipped by 1 base and J by 5 bases, with 5 bases between them. The CDR3 spells CASSQAPNEKLFF. DNA of the CDR3: TGTGCCAGCAGCCAAGCACCGAATGAAAAACTGTTTTTT.

This chain uses TRBV7-2 with TRBJ2-3; no definite D call. V was pared by 3 bases and J by 4 bases, with 17 bases between. The CDR3 sequence is 16 residues long. Germline V lookup: CDR1 SGHTA, CDR2 FQGNSA. The CDR3 nucleotides read TGTGCCAGCAGCTTGTCACCGGGCCCCACGGCAGATACGCAGTATTTT. Encoded protein: CASSLSPGPTADTQYF. Filled out from reference TRBV7-2 and TRBJ2-3, the complete variable domain reads GAGVSQSPSNKVTEKGKDVELRCDPISGHTALYWYRQSLGQGLEFLIYFQGNSAPDKSGLPSDRFSAERTGGSVSTLTIQRTQQEDSAVYLCASSLSPGPTADTQYFGPGTRLTVL.

The chain links TRBV2 to TRBJ1-4; 10 nucleotides agree with TRBD1. Germline CDR1 and CDR2: SNHLY and FYNNEI. Trimming cost V 7 bases and J 6 bases; bases outside gene matches: 5. This CDR3 contains 14 residues. The CDR3 DNA reads as TGTGCCAGCATTACCGGGACAGGGGATGAAAAACTGTTTTTT. It specifies CASITGTGDEKLFF.

V is TRBV6-6 and J is TRBJ2-5; D uncertain. Near its end, the DNA agrees better with TRBJ2-7, so the J call may be wrong. The CDR3 extends over 15 amino acids. Germline CDR1 and CDR2: MNHNY and SVGAGI (reference sequence). CDR3 sequence reads: CASSPGPGGYYEQYF. The CDR3 bases are TGTGCCAGCAGTCCCGGTCCGGGCGGTTACTACGAGCAGTACTTC.

The genes are TRBV19 and TRBJ1-5, with D possibly matching TRBD1 (5 bases). Germline V gene lookup returns CDR1 LNHDA and CDR2 SQIVND (reference sequence). The CDR3 spans 15 residues. V lost 4 bases to trimming and J lost 6 bases, with 16 bases between them. CDR3 sequence: CASSKGGGRGQPQHF. DNA for the CDR3: TGTGCCAGTAGTAAAGGCGGGGGACGGGGTCAGCCCCAGCATTTT.

The J gene is TRBJ1-2, the V gene TRBV14; TRBD1 matches at 7 bases. The length of the CDR3 is 15 residues. Trimming took 1 base from V and 4 from J; bases not matched to a gene: 6. The germline gives CDR1 SGHDN, CDR2 FVKESK. CDR3 loop: CASSQAAGGIYGYTF. The CDR3 DNA follows: TGTGCCAGCAGCCAAGCGGCAGGGGGGATCTATGGCTACACCTTC.

This chain connects TRBV28 to TRBJ2-4; 12 bases are a match to TRBD2. Germline loops: CDR1 MDHEN, CDR2 SYDVKM. The ends lost 3 bases at V and 4 bases at J; junction bases unmatched: 10. The CDR3 runs 18 residues. The chain's CDR3 is CASSFPGLAGPQKNIQYF. The CDR3 DNA reads TGTGCCAGCAGTTTCCCCGGACTAGCGGGACCCCAAAAAAACATTCAGTACTTC. The entire variable domain, with the rest obtained from reference TRBV28 and TRBJ2-4, is as follows: DVKVTQSSRYLVKRTGEKVFLECVQDMDHENMFWYRQDPGLGLRLIYFSYDVKMKEKGDIPEGYSVSREKKERFSLILESASTNQTSMYLCASSFPGLAGPQKNIQYFGAGTRLSVL.

The rearrangement links TRBV18 to TRBJ1-6; D might be TRBD1 (6 bases). The germline V and J ends were trimmed by 8 bases and 6 bases, with 14 bases remaining between them. The CDR3 covers 14 residues. Germline V gene lookup returns CDR1 KGHSH and CDR2 LQKENI. CDR3 residues: CASTPQGLNSPLHF. The CDR3 DNA reads as TGTGCCAGCACCCCACAGGGTCTTAATTCACCCCTCCACTTT.

The chain joins TRBV6-5 to TRBJ2-7, with a tentative D call TRBD2 (5 bases). The CDR3 totals 14 residues. Germline assignment: CDR1 MNHEY and CDR2 SVGAGI. V shed 0 bases and J shed 2 bases, with 8 bases lying between them. The CDR3 loop is CASSYSRDTYEQYF. Written as DNA, the CDR3 is TGTGCCAGCAGTTACTCTCGGGATACCTACGAGCAGTACTTC.

This chain uses TRBV9 with TRBJ1-3, with 8 bases identical to TRBD1. This CDR3 contains 15 residues. V lost 4 bases and J lost 2; bases outside the gene matches: 5. The germline gives CDR1 SGDLS, CDR2 YYNGEE. The CDR3: CASSRQGLTGNTIYF. The CDR3 DNA is TGTGCCAGCAGCCGACAGGGGTTAACTGGAAACACCATATATTTT.

The chain employs TRBV6-6 and TRBJ1-6; no clear D gene. V lost 2 bases and J 5 bases, leaving 1 base between the germline ends. The germline V gene encodes CDR1 MNHNY and CDR2 SVGAGI (reference sequence). This CDR3 has 12 residues. The CDR3 is CASSYDNSPLHF. Written as DNA, the CDR3 is TGTGCCAGCAGTTACGATAATTCACCCCTCCACTTT.

This clone was counted only a few times. The V gene is TRBV19, the J gene TRBJ1-3, with D perhaps TRBD1 (5 bases). The germline V gene has CDR1 LNHDA and CDR2 SQIVND (reference sequence). Deletions cut 5 bases from V and 1 base from J, with 9 bases between. The CDR3 sequence is 14 residues long. CDR3 bases: TGTGCCAGTAGTTCCCAGGGATCTGGAAACACCATATATTTT. Its translation: CASSSQGSGNTIYF.

J is TRBJ1-3 and V is TRBV7-2; no clear D gene. V was cut by 1 base and J by 4 bases, with 11 bases left in between. This CDR3 spans 15 amino acids. Germline V gene sequence: CDR1 SGHTA, CDR2 FQGNSA. CDR3 region: CASSLEARAGNTIYF. The CDR3 coding sequence is TGTGCCAGCAGCTTAGAGGCGCGCGCAGGAAACACCATATATTTT.

V usage is TRBV7-2 and J usage is TRBJ1-5, with no clear D. Germline V gives CDR1 SGHTA, CDR2 FQGNSA. Trimming took 1 base from V and 4 from J, leaving 11 bases between them. The CDR3 covers 15 residues. In DNA form, the CDR3 reads TGTGCCAGCAGCTTAGGGGCCCCCGGGAATCAGCCCCAGCATTTT. Protein product: CASSLGAPGNQPQHF.

This clone was seen once. This sequence joins TRBV29-1 and TRBJ2-1, with D perhaps being TRBD1 or TRBD2 (5 bases each). Germline V CDR1 and CDR2: SQVTM, ANQGSEA. Between the trimmed V and J ends, which lost 4 bases and 3 bases, there was a span of 13 bases. The CDR3 runs 14 residues. The CDR3 is CSVVGTVGYNEQFF. The CDR3 DNA reads as TGCAGCGTTGTAGGGACGGTGGGCTACAATGAGCAGTTCTTC.

This clone was seen a few times. The chain has TRBV28 and TRBJ1-5; unclear D gene. Per the germline V gene, CDR1 is MDHEN and CDR2 is SYDVKM. Deletions cut 4 bases from V and 0 bases from J, with 13 bases between. The CDR3 has 16 amino acids. In DNA form, the CDR3 reads TGTGCCAGCAGTTGGAGGTTTGGAAATAGCAATCAGCCCCAGCATTTT. Protein: CASSWRFGNSNQPQHF.